This T cell receptor (beta chain) was sequenced for a study of a mutant IDH1 vaccine in newly diagnosed glioma. Study-level information: Vaccination followed radiotherapy alone by 4-6 weeks, or accompanied temozolomide cycles. Treated patients, averaging approximately 40 years, were about 62% male and roughly 38% female.

To note about this clone: No antigen is known for it.

Sample time point: week 35, safety follow-up. The vaccine gave 300 ug of a 20-mer mutant IDH1 peptide subcutaneously per dose. The table came from immunoSEQ multiplex PCR; TCRdb's copy has only in-frame clones and leaves some out. This sample has approximately 50,000 clones; around 80% occur once, and the top ten carry more than 9%. Trimming pared 0 bases from V and 3 bases from J, leaving 15 bases between. The CDR3 spans 16 residues. CDR1 SGHNT and CDR2 YENEEA come from the germline V gene. This TCR derives from a man in his forties with glioma. The specimen comprised PBMCs, sampled from a glioma patient whose treatment included an IDH1 peptide vaccine. The chain recombines TRBV11-3 with TRBJ2-7; no firm D call. The CDR3 reads CASSLELTGGDYEQYV. The CDR3 bases are TGTGCCAGCAGCTTAGAGCTGACGGGTGGGGACTACGAGCAGTACGTC.